Below are 7 T cell receptor beta chains sequenced from a single sample in a study of blood T cell repertoires in COVID-19. The assay was immunoSEQ multiplex PCR, and TCRdb's table has in-frame clones only and misses some. The table shows 650,000 to 800,000 clones, with just under 90% occurring only once. The sample was peripheral blood. All receptors derive from a woman aged 18-35 years with acute or convalescent COVID-19.

This clone is a singleton in its sample. The chain employs TRBV27 and TRBJ2-3; maybe TRBD1 (6 bases). Trimming shortened V by 4 bases and J by 0 bases, and 14 bases separated the two germline ends. The CDR3 consists of 16 residues. The germline V gene has CDR1 MNHEY and CDR2 SMNVEV (reference sequence). The CDR3 here is CASSSPQGSSTDTQYF. In DNA, the CDR3 is TGTGCCAGCAGTTCTCCGCAGGGGAGTAGCACAGATACGCAGTATTTT.

The chain recombines TRBV7-2 with TRBJ2-2, with 7 bases lining up with TRBD2. Trimming cost V 6 bases and J 2 bases; bases outside gene matches: 9. Germline loops: CDR1 SGHTA, CDR2 FQGNSA. The CDR3 contains 16 residues. The CDR3 region has the DNA TGTGCCAGCAGACCTCCGGGACTATTAAACACCGGGGAGCTGTTTTTT. Protein: CASRPPGLLNTGELFF.

The V gene is TRBV4-1, the J gene TRBJ1-6, with D uncertain. This CDR3 is 14 amino acids long. Germline V CDR1 and CDR2: MGHRA, YSYEKL. V dropped 3 bases and J dropped 11 bases, with 14 bases sitting between them. The CDR3 nucleotides read TGCGCCAGCAGCCACGGCCAGGTTTCTCCACCCCTCCACTTT. Protein product: CASSHGQVSPPLHF.

CDR3 bases: TGTGCCACCAGCAGAGTCCAGTATAGCAATCAGCCCCAGCATTTT. Protein sequence: CATSRVQYSNQPQHF. The chain links TRBV15 to TRBJ1-5; D uncertain. V gave up 1 base and J gave up 0 bases, with 7 bases separating them. The CDR3 has 15 amino acids. Germline V gene lookup returns CDR1 LNHNV and CDR2 YYDKDF (reference sequence).

The chain is built from TRBV21-1 and TRBJ1-1; TRBD1 is the table's D call, not checked against the DNA. TRBV21-1 constitutes a pseudogene. CDR3 length equals 15 residues. DNA for the CDR3: TGTGCCAGCTGCTTTTCCGGGACAGCGAACACTGAAGCTTTCTTT. Translation: CASCFSGTANTEAFF.

The chain uses TRBV12-3 or TRBV12-4 and TRBJ2-3, with a weak D call TRBD1 (5 bases). V was cut by 4 bases and J by 6 bases, with 11 bases left in between. This CDR3 region has 13 residues. The CDR3 coding sequence is TGTGCCAGCAGTTGGGGCTCATGGGATACGCAGTATTTT. Amino acid sequence: CASSWGSWDTQYF.

The gene calls are TRBV9 and TRBJ2-3; the D is unclear. The CDR3 runs to 15 residues. Per germline, CDR1 SGDLS and CDR2 YYNGEE. With 2 bases removed from V and 6 bases from J, the gap between germline ends came to 16 bases. CDR3 DNA sequence: TGTGCCAGCAGCGTTTCCCCCGCCGTCCGGGATACGCAGTATTTT. Protein product: CASSVSPAVRDTQYF.